The rows below give T cell receptor beta chains drawn from one sample of a study of blood T cell repertoires in COVID-19. Here immunoSEQ multiplex PCR was the method, and the copy in TCRdb shows in-frame clones only, minus some. The sample lists 95,000 to 150,000 clones, about 85% occurring once. Specimen: peripheral blood. The receptors derive from a woman over 75 with COVID-19, enrolled during active disease. Each CDR3 is given without its conserved first and last residue.

CDR3 length	V gene	J gene	CDR3 protein
13	TRBV27	TRBJ2-7	ASSKIAGRPYEQY
13	TRBV18	TRBJ2-1	ASSPLGQGVNEQF
14	TRBV6-4	TRBJ1-5	ASSVRDRGQSQPQH
13	TRBV28	TRBJ1-5	ASRTGQGVSQPQH
12	TRBV28	TRBJ2-4	ASSLPAGKNIQY
13	TRBV7-2	TRBJ2-2	ASSLSGKGTGELF
9	TRBV20-1	TRBJ1-1	SARRSGEAF
11	TRBV28	TRBJ1-2	ASSLYRQEGYT
14	TRBV19	TRBJ2-2	ASSTGTGANTGELF
15	TRBV30	TRBJ2-7	AWSVLTAGGSSYEQY
11	TRBV7-9	TRBJ2-5	ASSTWSQETQY
13	TRBV6-2/TRBV6-3	TRBJ2-7	ASSPEGRGVHEQY
11	TRBV28	TRBJ1-1	ASSPQMNTEAF
12	TRBV7-2	TRBJ2-4	ASSQDRGKNIQY
13	TRBV28	TRBJ2-2	ASIPGEPETGELF
11	TRBV7-3	.	ASSPSGPYEQY
13	TRBV18	TRBJ2-1	ASSLTSGAYNEQF
17	TRBV15	TRBJ2-1	ATSRDRGSSRGRALEQF
14	TRBV28	TRBJ2-7	ASSSRGLAGTREQY
11	TRBV7-9	TRBJ2-1	ASSERAHNEQF
9	TRBV6-2/TRBV6-3	TRBJ2-7	ASSSYNEQY
12	TRBV5-1	TRBJ2-3	ASSPSGSADTQY
10	TRBV29-1	TRBJ2-2	SVAPGTGELF
14	TRBV19	TRBJ2-7	ASSITPNIDSYEQY
13	TRBV3-1/TRBV3-2	TRBJ2-3	ASSQDQVVAGTQY
11	TRBV28	TRBJ2-1	ASYLEGDNEQF
11	TRBV28	TRBJ1-5	ASSLDRFQPQH
11	TRBV28	TRBJ1-2	ASSPTDYYGYT
12	TRBV4-1	TRBJ1-5	ASSHPTGEQPQH
12	TRBV6-6	TRBJ1-2	ASSPQTGNYGYT
12	TRBV5-1	TRBJ1-1	ASSLDVGGARAF
11	TRBV7-2	TRBJ2-1	ASSLRLVNEQF
13	TRBV2	TRBJ2-2	ASSGQTSSTGELF
13	TRBV5-1	TRBJ2-3	ASSPASDYTDTQY
13	TRBV19	TRBJ2-1	ASSISGTSFGEQF
10	TRBV19	TRBJ1-5	ASSPIREPQH
13	TRBV7-2	TRBJ1-1	ASSLTGAGDTEAF
14	TRBV6-5	TRBJ1-6	ASSYGSGFDNSPLH
13	TRBV5-6	TRBJ2-3	ASSFRQGRYDTQY
12	TRBV7-9	TRBJ2-7	ASSQASAVAEQY
12	TRBV29-1	TRBJ2-5	SARLAGVMETQY
13	TRBV14	TRBJ1-3	ASSRTGTDLNTIY
13	TRBV7-6	TRBJ2-1	ASSLGEGYYNEQF
11	TRBV12-3/TRBV12-4	TRBJ1-1	ASTGTGVHEAF
10	TRBV28	TRBJ1-2	ASSLDTVYYT
12	TRBV28	TRBJ2-1	ASNLLQVRNEQF
12	TRBV20-1	TRBJ1-1	SASDPRGNTEAF
12	TRBV7-2	TRBJ2-1	ASSSGLVGSEQF
14	TRBV9	TRBJ2-1	ASSPPIAGGPDEQF
14	TRBV3-1/TRBV3-2	TRBJ2-7	ASSQVKRGTAGKQY
14	TRBV18	TRBJ1-5	ASSPPEGSSNQPQH
11	TRBV6-5	TRBJ2-7	ASKDREYYEQY